This paragraph reports one TCR beta chain. Its antigen is unknown. 60 Vbeta and 13 Jbeta primers were used in PCR. The table came from immunoSEQ multiplex PCR; TCRdb's copy has only in-frame clones and leaves some out. This listing includes 25,000 to 35,000 clones. V lost 3 bases, J lost 0 bases, and 3 bases stayed unmatched. The CDR3 consists of 15 residues. Germline CDR1 is MDHEN and CDR2 is SYDVKM. The data belong to a study of cytomegalovirus exposure and HLA in healthy donors. Whole-study findings and limits: In an earlier analysis, about 87% or about 30%: the productive usage of most TCR beta V segments. It was likely that a cluster of highly shared sequence variants was a sequencing artifact.

The sample taken for sequencing was PBMCs. This sequence originates from a woman aged 40 to 50 in good health and CMV-seropositive. V usage is TRBV28 and J usage is TRBJ1-1; 8 bases align to TRBD1. The CDR3 spells CASSLGDRLNTEAFF. CDR3 coding DNA: TGTGCCAGCAGTTTGGGGGACAGGTTGAACACTGAAGCTTTCTTT.